This T cell receptor (beta chain) was documented in a study of OX40 agonist ivuxolimab in advanced cancers. At the level of the study: With a range of roughly 20 to 85, age averaged approximately 55 years, and about 82% were male. Regarding the study as a whole: CD4+ and CD8+ T cells in blood underwent clonal expansion by week 6 at 0.1 to 3.0 mg/kg.

This CDR3 is built from 15 residues. Trimming stripped 1 base from V and 4 bases from J, with 14 bases between. Germline assignment: CDR1 LGHNA and CDR2 YSLEER. With autoimmune disease history or systemic immunosuppression, patients were excluded. As concerns this clone: As yet, its antigen is unknown.

Clones were sequenced by immunoSEQ multiplex PCR, and TCRdb holds only the in-frame ones, with some missing. The sample yields about 38,000 clones, about 74% seen once. The sample was CD4+ or CD8+ T cells sorted from blood, taken in a trial of the OX40 agonist ivuxolimab. The source is an adult with an advanced solid tumor such as melanoma, head and neck, liver or kidney cancer. V is TRBV4-3 and J is TRBJ2-7; D is perhaps TRBD2 (5 bases). The CDR3 spells CASSQGSAGGYEQYF. CDR3 bases: TGCGCCAGCAGCCAAGGATCCGCAGGAGGATACGAGCAGTACTTC.